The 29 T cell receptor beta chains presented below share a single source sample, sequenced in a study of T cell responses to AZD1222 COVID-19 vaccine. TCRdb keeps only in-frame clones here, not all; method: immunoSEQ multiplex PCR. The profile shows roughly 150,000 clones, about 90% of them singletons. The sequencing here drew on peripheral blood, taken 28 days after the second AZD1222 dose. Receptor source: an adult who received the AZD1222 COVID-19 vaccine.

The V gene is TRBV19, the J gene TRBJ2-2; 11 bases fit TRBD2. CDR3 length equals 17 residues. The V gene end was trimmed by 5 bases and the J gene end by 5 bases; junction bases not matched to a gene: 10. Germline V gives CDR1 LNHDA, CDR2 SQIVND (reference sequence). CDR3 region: CASSGELTSGSTGELFF. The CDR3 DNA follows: TGTGCCAGTAGTGGGGAACTCACTAGCGGGAGTACCGGGGAGCTGTTTTTT. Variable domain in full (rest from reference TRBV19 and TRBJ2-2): DGGITQSPKYLFRKEGQNVTLSCEQNLNHDAMYWYRQDPGQGLRLIYYSQIVNDFQKGDIAEGYSVSREKKESFPLTVTSAQKNPTAFYLCASSGELTSGSTGELFFGEGSRLTVL.

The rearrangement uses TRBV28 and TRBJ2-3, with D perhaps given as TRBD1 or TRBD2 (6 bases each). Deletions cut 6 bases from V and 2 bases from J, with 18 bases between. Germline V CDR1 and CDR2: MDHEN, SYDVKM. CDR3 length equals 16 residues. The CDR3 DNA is TGTGCCAGCAGCGACGGGGGCCAGGGCCTCACAGATACGCAGTATTTT. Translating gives CASSDGGQGLTDTQYF.

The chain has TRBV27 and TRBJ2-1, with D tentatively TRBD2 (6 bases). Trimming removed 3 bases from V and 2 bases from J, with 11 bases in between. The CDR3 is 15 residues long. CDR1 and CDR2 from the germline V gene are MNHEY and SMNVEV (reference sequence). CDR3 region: CASSFVSGAYNEQFF. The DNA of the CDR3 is TGTGCCAGCAGTTTTGTTAGCGGAGCCTACAATGAGCAGTTCTTC.

The CDR3 reads CASRRQGSGNTIYF. DNA of the CDR3: TGTGCCAGCAGGAGACAGGGCTCTGGAAACACCATATATTTT. The chain links TRBV28 to TRBJ1-3; 7 nucleotides agree with TRBD1. The CDR3 contains 14 residues. J was trimmed by 0 bases and V by 6 bases; bases with no gene match: 2. Germline CDR1 and CDR2: MDHEN and SYDVKM.

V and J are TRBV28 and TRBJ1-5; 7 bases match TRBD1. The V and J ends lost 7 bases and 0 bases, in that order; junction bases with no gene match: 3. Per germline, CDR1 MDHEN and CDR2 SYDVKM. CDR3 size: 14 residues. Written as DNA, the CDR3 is TGTGCCAGCACCGGGACAGTTAGCAATCAGCCCCAGCATTTT. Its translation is CASTGTVSNQPQHF. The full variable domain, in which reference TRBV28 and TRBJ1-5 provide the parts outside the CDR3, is DVKVTQSSRYLVKRTGEKVFLECVQDMDHENMFWYRQDPGLGLRLIYFSYDVKMKEKGDIPEGYSVSREKKERFSLILESASTNQTSMYLCASTGTVSNQPQHFGDGTRLSIL.

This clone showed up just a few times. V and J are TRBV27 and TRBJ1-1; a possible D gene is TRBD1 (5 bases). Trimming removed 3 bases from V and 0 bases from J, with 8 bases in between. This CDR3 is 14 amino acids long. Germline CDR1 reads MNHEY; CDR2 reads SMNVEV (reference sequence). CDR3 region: CASSFRQMNTEAFF. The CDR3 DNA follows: TGTGCCAGCAGTTTTCGACAGATGAACACTGAAGCTTTCTTT.

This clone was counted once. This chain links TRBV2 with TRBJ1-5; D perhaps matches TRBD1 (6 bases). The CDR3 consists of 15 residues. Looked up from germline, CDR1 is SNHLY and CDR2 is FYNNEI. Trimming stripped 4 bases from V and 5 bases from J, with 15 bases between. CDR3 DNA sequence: TGTGCCAGCAGTGGGGTGGGGGCCCAAGATCAGCCCCAGCATTTT. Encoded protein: CASSGVGAQDQPQHF.

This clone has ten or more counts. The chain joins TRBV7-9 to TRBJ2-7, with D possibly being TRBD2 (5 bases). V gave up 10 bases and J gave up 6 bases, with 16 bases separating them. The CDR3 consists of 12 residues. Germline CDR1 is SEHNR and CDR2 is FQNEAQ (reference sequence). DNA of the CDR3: TGTGCCACGGGAAGACAAACCCTCGAGCAGTACTTC. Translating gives CATGRQTLEQYF. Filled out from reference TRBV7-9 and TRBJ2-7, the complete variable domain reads DTGVSQNPRHKITKRGQNVTFRCDPISEHNRLYWYRQTLGQGPEFLTYFQNEAQLEKSRLLSDRFSAERPKGSFSTLEIQRTEQGDSAMYLCATGRQTLEQYFGPGTRLTVT.

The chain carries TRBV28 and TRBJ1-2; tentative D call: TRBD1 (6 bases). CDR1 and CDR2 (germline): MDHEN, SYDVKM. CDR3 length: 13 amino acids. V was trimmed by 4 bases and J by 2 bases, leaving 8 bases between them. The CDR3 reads CASSYRENYGYTF. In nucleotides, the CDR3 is TGTGCCAGCAGTTACAGGGAGAACTATGGCTACACCTTC.

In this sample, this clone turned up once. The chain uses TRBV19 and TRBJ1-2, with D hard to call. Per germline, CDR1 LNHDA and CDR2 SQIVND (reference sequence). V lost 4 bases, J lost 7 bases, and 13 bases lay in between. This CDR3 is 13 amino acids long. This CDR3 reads CASSTQNPGGYTF. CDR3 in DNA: TGTGCCAGTAGTACCCAGAACCCGGGTGGCTACACCTTC. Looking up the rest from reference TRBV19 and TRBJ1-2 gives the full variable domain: DGGITQSPKYLFRKEGQNVTLSCEQNLNHDAMYWYRQDPGQGLRLIYYSQIVNDFQKGDIAEGYSVSREKKESFPLTVTSAQKNPTAFYLCASSTQNPGGYTFGSGTRLTVV.

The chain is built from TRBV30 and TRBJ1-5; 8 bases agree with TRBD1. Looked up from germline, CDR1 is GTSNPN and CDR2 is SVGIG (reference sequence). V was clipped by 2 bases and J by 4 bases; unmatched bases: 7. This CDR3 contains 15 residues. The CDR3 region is CAWSLTGQVNQPQHF. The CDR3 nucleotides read TGTGCCTGGAGTTTAACGGGACAGGTGAATCAGCCCCAGCATTTT.

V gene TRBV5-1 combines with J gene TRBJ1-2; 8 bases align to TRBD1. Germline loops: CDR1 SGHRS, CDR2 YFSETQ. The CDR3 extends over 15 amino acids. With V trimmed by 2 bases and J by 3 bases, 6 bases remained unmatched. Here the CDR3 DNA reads TGCGCCAGCAGCTTCGGACAGGGATCGGACTATGGCTACACCTTC. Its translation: CASSFGQGSDYGYTF. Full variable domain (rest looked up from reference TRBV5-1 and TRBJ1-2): KAGVTQTPRYLIKTRGQQVTLSCSPISGHRSVSWYQQTPGQGLQFLFEYFSETQRNKGNFPGRFSGRQFSNSRSEMNVSTLELGDSALYLCASSFGQGSDYGYTFGSGTRLTVV.

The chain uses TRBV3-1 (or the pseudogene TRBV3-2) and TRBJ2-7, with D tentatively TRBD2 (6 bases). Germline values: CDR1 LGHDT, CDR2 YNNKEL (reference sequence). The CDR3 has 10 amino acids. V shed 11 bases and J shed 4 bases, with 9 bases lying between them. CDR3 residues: CAPGRYEQYF. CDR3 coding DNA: TGTGCCCCTGGGAGGTACGAGCAGTACTTC.

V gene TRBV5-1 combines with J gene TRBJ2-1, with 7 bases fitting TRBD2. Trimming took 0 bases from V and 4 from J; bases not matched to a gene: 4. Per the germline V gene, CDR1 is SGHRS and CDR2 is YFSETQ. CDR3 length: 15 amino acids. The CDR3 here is CASSLVLAEYNEQFF. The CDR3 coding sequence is TGCGCCAGCAGCTTGGTCCTAGCGGAATACAATGAGCAGTTCTTC.

The DNA for the CDR3 is TGCGCCAGCAGCCAAGAGAGACAGGAGCCCTCTGGAAACACCATATATTTT. The encoded protein is CASSQERQEPSGNTIYF. This chain connects TRBV4-3 to TRBJ1-3; the D gene is possibly TRBD1 (6 bases). CDR1 and CDR2 (germline): LGHNA, YSLEER. This CDR3 comprises 17 residues. Trimming left V 0 bases short and J 0 bases short, with 12 bases between.

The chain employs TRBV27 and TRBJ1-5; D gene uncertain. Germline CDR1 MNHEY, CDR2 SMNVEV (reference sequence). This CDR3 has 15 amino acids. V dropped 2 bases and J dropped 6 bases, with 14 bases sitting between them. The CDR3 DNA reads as TGTGCCAGCAGTTTAGAAGGAATGGCTAGTCAGCCCCAGCATTTT. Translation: CASSLEGMASQPQHF.

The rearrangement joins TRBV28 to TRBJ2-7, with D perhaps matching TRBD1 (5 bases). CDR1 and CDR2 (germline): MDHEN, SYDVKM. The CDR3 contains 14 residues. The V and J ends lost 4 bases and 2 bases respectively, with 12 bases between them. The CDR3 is CASSSPPGTYEQYF. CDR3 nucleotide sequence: TGTGCCAGCAGTTCCCCCCCAGGGACCTACGAGCAGTACTTC.

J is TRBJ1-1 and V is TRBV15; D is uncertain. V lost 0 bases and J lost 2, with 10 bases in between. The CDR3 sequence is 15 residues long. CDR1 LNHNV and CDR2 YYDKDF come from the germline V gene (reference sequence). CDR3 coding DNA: TGTGCCACCAGCAGAGATTCGGCGGTTAACACTGAAGCTTTCTTT. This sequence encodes CATSRDSAVNTEAFF.

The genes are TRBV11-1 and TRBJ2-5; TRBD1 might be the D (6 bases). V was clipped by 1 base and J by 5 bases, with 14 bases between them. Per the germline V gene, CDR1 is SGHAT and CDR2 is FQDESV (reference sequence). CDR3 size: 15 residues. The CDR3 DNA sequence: TGTGCCAGCAGCTTAGGGACAGCCGCCTCGGAGACCCAGTACTTC. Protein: CASSLGTAASETQYF.

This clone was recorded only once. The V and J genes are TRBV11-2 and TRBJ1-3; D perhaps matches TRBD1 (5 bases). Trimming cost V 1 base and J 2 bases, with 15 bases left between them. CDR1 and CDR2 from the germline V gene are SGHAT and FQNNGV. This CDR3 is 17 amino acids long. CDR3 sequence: CASSLGVAPRAGNTIYF. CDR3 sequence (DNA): TGTGCCAGCAGCTTAGGGGTAGCTCCCAGGGCTGGAAACACCATATATTTT.

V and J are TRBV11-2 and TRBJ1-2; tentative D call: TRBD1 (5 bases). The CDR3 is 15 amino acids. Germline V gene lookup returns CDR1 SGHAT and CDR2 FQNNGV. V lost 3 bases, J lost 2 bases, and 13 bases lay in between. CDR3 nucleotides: TGTGCCAGCAGCTTTCGAAACAGGAGAAACTATGGCTACACCTTC. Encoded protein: CASSFRNRRNYGYTF. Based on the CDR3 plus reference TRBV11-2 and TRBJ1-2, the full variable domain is EAGVAQSPRYKIIEKRQSVAFWCNPISGHATLYWYQQILGQGPKLLIQFQNNGVVDDSQLPKDRFSAERLKGVDSTLKIQPAKLEDSAVYLCASSFRNRRNYGYTFGSGTRLTVV.

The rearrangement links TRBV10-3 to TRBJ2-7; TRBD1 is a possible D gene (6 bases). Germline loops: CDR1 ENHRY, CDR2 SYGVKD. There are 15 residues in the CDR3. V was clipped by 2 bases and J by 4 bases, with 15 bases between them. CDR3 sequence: CAISEGDIGGYEQYF. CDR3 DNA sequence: TGTGCCATCAGTGAGGGGGACATTGGAGGTTACGAGCAGTACTTC.

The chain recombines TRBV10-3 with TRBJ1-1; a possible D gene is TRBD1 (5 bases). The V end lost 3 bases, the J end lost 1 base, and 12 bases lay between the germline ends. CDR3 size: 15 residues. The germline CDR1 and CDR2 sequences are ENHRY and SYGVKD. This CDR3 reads CAISEEPGQNTEAFF. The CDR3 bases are TGTGCCATCAGTGAAGAACCTGGACAGAACACTGAAGCTTTCTTT.

The CDR3 protein is CASTPADGGYGYTF. CDR3 bases: TGTGCCAGCACCCCGGCCGACGGCGGCTATGGCTACACCTTC. V and J are TRBV27 and TRBJ1-2; no definite D call. CDR1 is MNHEY, CDR2 SMNVEV, per germline (reference sequence). The CDR3 has 14 residues. V shed 7 bases and J shed 4 bases, with 16 bases lying between them.

This CDR3 is CASSPPTEATGELFF. DNA for the CDR3: TGTGCCAGCTCACCACCGACAGAGGCCACCGGGGAGCTGTTTTTT. The J gene is TRBJ2-2, the V gene TRBV18, with TRBD1 as a possible D gene (5 bases). V gave up 0 bases and J gave up 4 bases, with 9 bases separating them. The CDR3 totals 15 residues. Germline lookup yields CDR1 KGHSH and CDR2 LQKENI.

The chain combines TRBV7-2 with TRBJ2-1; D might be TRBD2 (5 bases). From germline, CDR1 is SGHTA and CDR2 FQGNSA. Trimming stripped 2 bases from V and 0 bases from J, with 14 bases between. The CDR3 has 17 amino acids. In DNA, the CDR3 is TGTGCCAGCAGCTTATTTGGAGCGGATAGCTCCTACAATGAGCAGTTCTTC. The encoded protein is CASSLFGADSSYNEQFF.

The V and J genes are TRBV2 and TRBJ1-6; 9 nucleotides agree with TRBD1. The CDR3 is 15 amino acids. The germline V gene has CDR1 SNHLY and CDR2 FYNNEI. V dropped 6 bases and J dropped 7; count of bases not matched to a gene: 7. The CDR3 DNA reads TGTGCCAGCAGCGGTGGGACAGGGAGGAATTCACCCCTCCACTTT. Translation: CASSGGTGRNSPLHF.

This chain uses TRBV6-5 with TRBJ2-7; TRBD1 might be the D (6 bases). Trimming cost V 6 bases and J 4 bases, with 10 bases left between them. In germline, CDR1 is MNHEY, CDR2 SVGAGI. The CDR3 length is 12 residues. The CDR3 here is CASRARGYEQYF. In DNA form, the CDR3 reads TGTGCCAGCAGAGCCAGGGGATACGAGCAGTACTTC.

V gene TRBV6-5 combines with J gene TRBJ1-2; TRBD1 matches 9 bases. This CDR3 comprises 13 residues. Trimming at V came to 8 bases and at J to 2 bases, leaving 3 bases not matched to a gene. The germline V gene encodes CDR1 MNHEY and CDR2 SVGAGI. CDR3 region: CASSGQGNYGYTF. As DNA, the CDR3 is TGTGCCAGCTCGGGACAGGGAAACTATGGCTACACCTTC.